What follows describes a single TCR beta chain. Participant age was about 18 to 95 years, and participants resided in fewer than 25 US areas. Allocation to cohorts depended on clinical history reported by the participants. This record belongs to a study of blood T cell repertoires in COVID-19. Overall study: PBMCs, B-cell-depleted T cells, or T cells provided the cDNA or gDNA that made up the material.

Per the original data handling: Reference gene primer amplification gave nucleated cell count estimates. This table comes from immunoSEQ multiplex PCR, and its TCRdb copy is limited to in-frame clones, with some not included. The V and J calls and clone size come from that table; D and trimming were worked out from the DNA. The sample has 300,000 to 400,000 clones; 85% to 90% are singletons. This clonotype originated in a young woman who had recovered from COVID-19. The sequencing input was PBMCs or T cells enriched from blood (not recorded which).

The CDR3 protein is CASSSILRPGQGASGELFF. In DNA form, the CDR3 reads TGTGCCAGCAGCTCGATTTTACGTCCGGGACAGGGGGCTAGCGGGGAGCTGTTTTTT. This chain joins TRBV11-2 and TRBJ2-2, with TRBD1 matching over 12 bases. Trimming at V came to 4 bases and at J to 7 bases, leaving 16 bases not matched to a gene. This CDR3 contains 19 residues. The germline V gene encodes CDR1 SGHAT and CDR2 FQNNGV.